This T cell receptor beta chain was recorded in a study of blood T cell repertoires in COVID-19. About the research overall: Acute and convalescent COVID-19 specimens originated in the United States, Italy and Spain. T cells, B-cell-depleted T cells, or PBMCs supplied cDNA or gDNA.

This CDR3 is built from 16 residues. Germline CDR1 is SGHRS and CDR2 is YFSETQ. Losses at the gene ends were 4 bases for V and 1 base for J; bases not matched to a gene: 8. This table comes from immunoSEQ multiplex PCR, and its TCRdb copy is limited to in-frame clones, with some not included. The sample contains approximately 210,000 clones, roughly four fifths of which appear only once. This receptor was identified in a woman between 65 and 79 years old with active or convalescent COVID-19. Sequencing input: peripheral blood. The rearrangement links TRBV5-1 to TRBJ1-1, with TRBD1 matching 9 bases. The CDR3 DNA reads TGCGCCAGCAGCACCGGACAGGGGCGCCCGAACACTGAAGCTTTCTTT. This encodes CASSTGQGRPNTEAFF.